These T cell receptor beta chains were read from a single sample in a study of cytomegalovirus exposure and HLA in healthy donors. Sequenced by immunoSEQ multiplex PCR; TCRdb stores in-frame clones only, minus some. The data contain around 140,000 clones, around 78% of them singletons. The material sequenced was PBMCs. The receptors originated from a woman under 30 in good health and CMV-seronegative. CDR3s include the opening cysteine and the closing phenylalanine or tryptophan. D genes are given only for firm matches. The size of a clone is reported for some rows only, either as once, few or many, or as a class for expanded clones.

>TRBV29-1|TRBJ2-1|TRBD1|14|.
CSVQPGQGTNEQFF
TGCAGCGTCCAACCGGGACAGGGGACCAATGAGCAGTTCTTC
>TRBV25-1|TRBJ2-2|TRBD2|16|.
CASSGELAGDSGELFF
TGTGCCAGCAGTGGAGAACTAGCGGGAGATTCAGGGGAGCTGTTTTTT
>TRBV6-4|TRBJ1-1|.|15|few
CASSDSSVMNTEAFF
TGTGCCAGCAGTGACTCTTCAGTCATGAACACTGAAGCTTTCTTT
>TRBV14|TRBJ2-1|TRBD2|18|.
CASSQDRWREMDYNEQFF
TGTGCCAGCAGCCAAGATAGGTGGCGGGAGATGGACTACAATGAGCAGTTCTTC
>TRBV30|TRBJ1-2|.|13|.
CAWSRGGQAGYTF
TGTGCCTGGAGTCGTGGTGGTCAGGCTGGCTACACCTTC
>TRBV6-4|TRBJ2-1|TRBD2|12|once
CASRGGTEKQFF
TGTGCCAGCCGGGGGGGGACCGAAAAGCAGTTCTTC
>TRBV7-2|TRBJ2-1|.|12|.
CASSLALDEQFF
TGTGCCAGCAGCTTAGCCCTAGATGAGCAGTTCTTC
>TRBV5-8|TRBJ2-7|TRBD1|14|.
CASSLDPLQGKLYF
TGTGCCAGCAGCTTGGATCCCCTACAGGGGAAACTGTACTTC
>TRBV30|TRBJ1-2|.|11|once
CGSDDLFGYTF
TGCGGGTCCGACGATCTATTCGGCTACACCTTC
>TRBV12-5|TRBJ2-1|TRBD2|17|.
CASGQAPTSGRESEQFF
TGTGCTAGTGGCCAAGCTCCGACTAGCGGGAGGGAAAGTGAGCAGTTCTTC
>TRBV6-5|TRBJ2-7|.|13|.
CASRTSDAYEQYF
TGTGCCAGCAGGACTTCGGATGCCTACGAGCAGTACTTC
>TRBV7-9|TRBJ1-5|.|15|once
CASSWGQGPNQPQHF
TGTGCCAGCAGCTGGGGTCAGGGCCCCAATCAGCCCCAGCATTTT
>TRBV29-1|TRBJ2-7|TRBD1|13|.
CSTRGTGGYEQYF
TGCAGCACGCGCGGGACAGGGGGCTACGAGCAGTACTTC
>TRBV11-2|TRBJ2-1|.|14|once
CASSPLTVYNEQFF
TGTGCCAGCAGCCCGCTGACAGTATACAATGAGCAGTTCTTC
>TRBV7-6|TRBJ2-5|TRBD2|15|.
CASSLFVRGKGTQYF
TGTGCCAGCAGCTTATTTGTGCGGGGGAAGGGGACCCAGTACTTC
>TRBV7-9|TRBJ2-5|.|14|.
CASSSTGKRETQYF
TGTGCCAGCAGCTCTACAGGGAAACGGGAGACCCAGTACTTC
>TRBV7-9|TRBJ2-2|TRBD1|14|few
CASSAGDRAGELFF
TGTGCCAGCAGCGCCGGAGACAGGGCCGGGGAGCTGTTTTTT
>TRBV9|TRBJ2-3|TRBD2|16|.
CASSEREGYLRDTQYF
TGTGCCAGCAGCGAACGGGAGGGGTACTTAAGAGATACGCAGTATTTT
>TRBV5-4|TRBJ1-1|TRBD1|15|.
CASSTELGTGTEAFF
TGTGCCAGCAGCACCGAGCTCGGGACAGGGACTGAAGCTTTCTTT
>TRBV7-9|TRBJ2-7|.|13|once
CASSLDGPGEQYF
TGTGCCAGCAGCTTAGACGGCCCGGGGGAGCAGTACTTC
>TRBV6-1|TRBJ1-2|.|12|.
CASSPLSYGYTF
TGTGCCAGCAGCCCCCTATCTTATGGCTACACCTTC
>TRBV5-4|TRBJ1-1|TRBD1|14|.
CASSFQGANTEAFF
TGTGCCAGCAGCTTTCAGGGGGCAAACACTGAAGCTTTCTTT
>TRBV18|TRBJ1-1|.|15|.
CASSPDRIMNTEAFF
TGTGCCAGCTCACCAGACAGGATCATGAACACTGAAGCTTTCTTT
>TRBV5-5|TRBJ2-1|TRBD2|16|few
CASGRRSGRDLNEQFF
TGTGCCAGCGGCCGCCGGAGCGGGAGGGATTTGAATGAGCAGTTCTTC
>TRBV6-5|TRBJ1-1|TRBD1|15|.
CASSYSTGVNTEAFF
TGTGCCAGCAGTTACTCGACAGGGGTGAACACTGAAGCTTTCTTT
>TRBV5-1|TRBJ2-1|.|21|.
CASSSQGAPASGRSSYNEQFF
TGCGCCAGCAGCTCACAGGGGGCGCCGGCTAGCGGGCGAAGCTCCTACAATGAGCAGTTCTTC
>TRBV30|TRBJ2-1|.|14|.
CAWNNIATMDEQFF
TGTGCCTGGAATAACATAGCGACGATGGATGAGCAGTTCTTC
>TRBV10-3|TRBJ2-3|TRBD2|15|.
CAISEWRERSDTQYF
TGTGCCATCAGTGAGTGGCGGGAGCGTTCAGATACGCAGTATTTT
>TRBV6-5|TRBJ2-7|TRBD2|13|.
CASSYTSGYEQYF
TGTGCCAGCAGTTACACTAGCGGATACGAGCAGTACTTC
>TRBV6-5|TRBJ2-7|TRBD2|16|.
CASSSSGRAPYYEQYF
TGTGCCAGCAGTTCAAGCGGGAGGGCCCCCTATTACGAGCAGTACTTC
>TRBV5-1|TRBJ2-1|TRBD2|15|.
CASSFTGGPYNEQFF
TGCGCCAGCAGCTTCACGGGAGGACCTTACAATGAGCAGTTCTTC
>TRBV10-3|TRBJ1-1|TRBD1|13|.
CAITRGQGAEAFF
TGTGCCATCACCAGGGGACAGGGCGCTGAAGCTTTCTTT
>TRBV4-2|TRBJ2-5|.|14|.
CASSSTPQAKTQYF
TGTGCCAGCAGCTCCACCCCCCAAGCGAAGACCCAGTACTTC
>TRBV29-1|TRBJ2-5|.|13|.
CSVLAGGEETQYF
TGCAGCGTTTTAGCCGGCGGGGAAGAGACCCAGTACTTC
>TRBV5-6|TRBJ2-7|TRBD1|15|.
CASSWGTGEFYEQYF
TGTGCCAGCAGCTGGGGGACAGGGGAATTCTACGAGCAGTACTTC
>TRBV4-1|TRBJ2-7|.|16|.
CASSQGTIAALYEQYF
TGCGCCAGCAGCCAGGGAACCATAGCGGCCCTCTACGAGCAGTACTTC
>TRBV15|TRBJ1-3|.|15|.
CATSKMADSGNTIYF
TGTGCCACCAGCAAAATGGCAGACTCTGGAAACACCATATATTTT
>TRBV27|TRBJ1-1|TRBD1|15|.
CASSQGQGLYTEAFF
TGTGCCAGCAGTCAGGGACAGGGTCTGTACACTGAAGCTTTCTTT
>TRBV7-6|TRBJ2-2|TRBD1|16|.
CASSPRQGTNTGELFF
TGTGCCAGCAGCCCAAGACAGGGGACCAACACCGGGGAGCTGTTTTTT
>TRBV5-1|TRBJ1-1|.|16|few
CASSRGYLDLNTEAFF
TGCGCCAGCAGCCGGGGTTACCTCGACCTGAACACTGAAGCTTTCTTT
>TRBV12-5|TRBJ2-7|.|15|.
CASGFNAGGTYEQYF
TGTGCTAGTGGTTTTAATGCCGGGGGAACCTACGAGCAGTACTTC
>TRBV5-1|TRBJ1-4|TRBD1|16|.
CASSLGSGTVNEKLFF
TGCGCCAGCAGCTTGGGGTCCGGGACAGTTAATGAAAAACTGTTTTTT
>TRBV7-8|TRBJ2-7|TRBD1|16|.
CASSSQVGTGLYEQYF
TGTGCCAGCAGCAGCCAGGTGGGGACAGGGCTCTACGAGCAGTACTTC
>TRBV19|TRBJ1-5|TRBD1|15|.
CASSSDRDPNQPQHF
TGTGCCAGTAGTTCGGACAGGGACCCAAATCAGCCCCAGCATTTT
>TRBV5-1|TRBJ2-5|.|15|.
CASSPVGGARETQYF
TGCGCCAGCAGCCCGGTAGGGGGAGCCCGGGAGACCCAGTACTTC
>TRBV30|TRBJ1-6|.|14|.
CAWGIGSINSPLHF
TGTGCCTGGGGAATCGGGTCAATCAATTCACCCCTCCACTTT
>TRBV29-1|TRBJ1-1|TRBD1|11|.
CSVGDSSEAFF
TGCAGCGTGGGGGACAGTAGCGAAGCTTTCTTT
>TRBV2|TRBJ1-2|.|13|.
CASSVTKEDGYTF
TGTGCCAGCAGTGTAACAAAAGAGGATGGCTACACCTTC